One and the same sample provided the 7 T cell receptor beta chains below, sequenced in a study of shared clonotypes between healthy human individuals. Assay: immunoSEQ multiplex PCR; the TCRdb copy retains only in-frame clones and omits some. This sample has more than 400,000 clones, with over 70% found just once. Source material: PBMCs. The receptors stem from a woman aged 35 to 49 in good health. Some clones in this sample may be carry-over from other donors' samples.

Remarks on this clone: A single base is all that separates this from a far larger clone, so a read error is likely. V gene TRBV4-2 combines with J gene TRBJ2-7; D not resolved. In germline, CDR1 is LGHNA, CDR2 YNFKEQ. V lost 6 bases to trimming and J lost 0 bases, with 9 bases between them. The CDR3 runs to 13 residues. The CDR3 is CASRLSHSYEQYF. Here the CDR3 DNA reads TGTGCCAGCAGACTGAGCCACTCCTACGAGCAGTACTTC.

The chain couples TRBV30 to TRBJ2-2, with D unresolved. This CDR3 has 14 amino acids. Germline V gives CDR1 GTSNPN, CDR2 SVGIG (reference sequence). Deletions cut 3 bases from V and 5 bases from J, with 13 bases between. Written as DNA, the CDR3 is TGTGCCTGGAGCGCCATCAAACAGACCGGGGAGCTGTTTTTT. It translates to CAWSAIKQTGELFF.

Note on this clone: A single base is all that separates this from a far larger clone, so a read error is likely. Other nucleotide sequences in the sample specify the same CDR3. The chain carries TRBV10-3 and TRBJ2-5; maybe TRBD1 (5 bases). The ends were cut back, 3 bases at V and 1 base at J, with 12 bases in the middle. Germline values: CDR1 ENHRY, CDR2 SYGVKD. The length of the CDR3 is 15 residues. The CDR3 DNA sequence: TGTGCCATCAGTGAAGGGGCGAACACCCAAGAGACCCAGTACTTC. This encodes CAISEGANTQETQYF.

Concerning this clone: Because the CDR3's place on the DNA is in doubt, the DNA is left out and the CDR3 is given as listed by TCRdb. The V and J genes are TRBV4-2 and TRBJ2-1; the D call TRBD2 from the table was never checked on the DNA. The germline CDR1 and CDR2 sequences are LGHNA and YNFKEQ. A total of 18 residues make up the CDR3, ends included. The CDR3 sequence: CASSQVLVMGGLGNEQFF.

This sequence joins TRBV28 and TRBJ1-4; 7 bases line up with TRBD1. This CDR3 contains 15 residues. Germline-derived CDR1 and CDR2 are MDHEN and SYDVKM. Losses at the gene ends were 1 base for V and 4 bases for J; bases not matched to a gene: 3. CDR3 DNA: TGTGCCAGCAGTTTATTGGGACAGATTAATGAAAAACTGTTTTTT. Protein sequence: CASSLLGQINEKLFF. Combining the CDR3 with reference TRBV28 and TRBJ1-4 gives the whole variable domain DVKVTQSSRYLVKRTGEKVFLECVQDMDHENMFWYRQDPGLGLRLIYFSYDVKMKEKGDIPEGYSVSREKKERFSLILESASTNQTSMYLCASSLLGQINEKLFFGSGTQLSVL.

CDR3 sequence: CASSVKGPEAFF. CDR3 nucleotides: TGTGCCAGCAGCGTGAAGGGCCCTGAAGCTTTCTTT. The chain is built from TRBV11-2 and TRBJ1-1; unclear D gene. Between the trimmed V and J ends, which lost 5 bases and 6 bases, there was a span of 10 bases. The CDR3 sequence is 12 residues long. Germline CDR1 and CDR2: SGHAT and FQNNGV. Complete variable domain (other parts from reference TRBV11-2 and TRBJ1-1): EAGVAQSPRYKIIEKRQSVAFWCNPISGHATLYWYQQILGQGPKLLIQFQNNGVVDDSQLPKDRFSAERLKGVDSTLKIQPAKLEDSAVYLCASSVKGPEAFFGQGTRLTVV.

The V gene is TRBV5-1, the J gene TRBJ2-1; 9 nucleotides agree with TRBD1. Germline-derived CDR1 and CDR2 are SGHRS and YFSETQ. The CDR3 spans 14 residues. V shed 3 bases and J 7 bases; nucleotides not matched to a gene: 5. CDR3 amino acids: CASSSQTGGNEQFF. The CDR3 nucleotides read TGCGCCAGCAGCTCGCAGACAGGGGGGAATGAGCAGTTCTTC.